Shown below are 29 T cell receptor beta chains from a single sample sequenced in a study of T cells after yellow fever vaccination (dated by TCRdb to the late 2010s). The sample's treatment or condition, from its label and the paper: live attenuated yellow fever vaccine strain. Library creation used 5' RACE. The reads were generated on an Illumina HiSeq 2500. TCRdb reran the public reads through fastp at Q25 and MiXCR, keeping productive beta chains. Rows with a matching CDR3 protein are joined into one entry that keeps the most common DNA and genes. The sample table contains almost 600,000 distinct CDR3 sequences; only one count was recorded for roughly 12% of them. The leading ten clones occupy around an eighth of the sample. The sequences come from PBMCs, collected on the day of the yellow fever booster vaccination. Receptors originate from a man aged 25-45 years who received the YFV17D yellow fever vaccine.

The CDR3 region is CASINRDRGEEQFF. The CDR3 DNA reads as TGTGCCAGCATCAACCGGGACAGGGGTGAAGAGCAGTTCTTC. This sequence joins TRBV9 and TRBJ2-1; the match to TRBD1 covers 10 bases. The length of the CDR3 is 14 residues. Germline assignment: CDR1 SGDLS and CDR2 YYNGEE. The V gene end was trimmed by 6 bases and the J gene end by 10 bases; junction bases not matched to a gene: 10.

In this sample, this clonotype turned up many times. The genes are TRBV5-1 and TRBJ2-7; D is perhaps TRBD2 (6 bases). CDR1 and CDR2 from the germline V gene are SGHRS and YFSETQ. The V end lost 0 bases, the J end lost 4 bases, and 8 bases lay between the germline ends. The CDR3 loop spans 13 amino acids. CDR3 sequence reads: CASSLGLVYEQYF. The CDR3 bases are TGCGCCAGCAGCTTGGGACTAGTGTACGAGCAGTACTTC.

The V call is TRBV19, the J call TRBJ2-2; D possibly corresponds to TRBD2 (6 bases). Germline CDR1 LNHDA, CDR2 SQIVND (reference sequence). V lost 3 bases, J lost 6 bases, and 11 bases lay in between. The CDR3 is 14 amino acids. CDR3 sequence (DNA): TGTGCCAGTAGTATCCTGTCGGGGGCCGGGGAGCTGTTTTTT. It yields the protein CASSILSGAGELFF.

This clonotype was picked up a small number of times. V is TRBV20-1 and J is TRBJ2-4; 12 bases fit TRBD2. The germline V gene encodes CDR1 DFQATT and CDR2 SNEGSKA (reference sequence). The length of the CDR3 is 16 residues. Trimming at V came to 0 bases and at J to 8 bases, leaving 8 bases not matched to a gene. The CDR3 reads CSARDDLAGGGYIQYF. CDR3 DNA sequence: TGCAGTGCTAGAGATGATCTAGCGGGAGGGGGATACATTCAGTACTTC.

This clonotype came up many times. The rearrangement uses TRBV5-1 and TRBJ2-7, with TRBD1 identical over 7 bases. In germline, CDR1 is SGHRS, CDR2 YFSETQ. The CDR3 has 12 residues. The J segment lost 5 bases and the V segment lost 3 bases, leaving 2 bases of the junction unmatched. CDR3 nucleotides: TGCGCCAGCAGCTCCCAGGGGGACGAGCAGTACTTC. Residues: CASSSQGDEQYF. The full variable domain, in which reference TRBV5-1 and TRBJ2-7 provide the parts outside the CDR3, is KAGVTQTPRYLIKTRGQQVTLSCSPISGHRSVSWYQQTPGQGLQFLFEYFSETQRNKGNFPGRFSGRQFSNSRSEMNVSTLELGDSALYLCASSSQGDEQYFGPGTRLTVT.

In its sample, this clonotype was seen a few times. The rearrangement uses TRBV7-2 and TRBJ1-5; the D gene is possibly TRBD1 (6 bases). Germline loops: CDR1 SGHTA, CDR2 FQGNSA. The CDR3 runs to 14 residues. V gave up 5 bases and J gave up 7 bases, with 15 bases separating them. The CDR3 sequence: CASSPVDGGQPQHF. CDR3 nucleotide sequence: TGTGCCAGCAGCCCCGTCGATGGGGGCCAGCCCCAGCATTTT.

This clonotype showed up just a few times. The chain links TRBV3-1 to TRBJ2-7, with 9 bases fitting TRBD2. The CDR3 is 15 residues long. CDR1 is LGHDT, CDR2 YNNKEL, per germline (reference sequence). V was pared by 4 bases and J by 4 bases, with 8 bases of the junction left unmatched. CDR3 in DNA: TGTGCCAGCAGCCCCTCCGCTAGCGGGAATTACGAGCAGTACTTC. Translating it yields CASSPSASGNYEQYF.

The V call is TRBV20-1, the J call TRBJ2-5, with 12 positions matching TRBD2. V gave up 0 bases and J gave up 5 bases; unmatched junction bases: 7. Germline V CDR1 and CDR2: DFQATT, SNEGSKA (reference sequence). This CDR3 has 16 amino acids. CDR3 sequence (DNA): TGCAGTGCTAGAGACCCTAGCGGGAGGGCCTTGGAGACCCAGTACTTC. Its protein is CSARDPSGRALETQYF.

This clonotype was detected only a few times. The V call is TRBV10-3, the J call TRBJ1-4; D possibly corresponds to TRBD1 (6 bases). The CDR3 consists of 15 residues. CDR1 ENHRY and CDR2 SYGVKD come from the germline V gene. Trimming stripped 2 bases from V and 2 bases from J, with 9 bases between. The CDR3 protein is CAISEGGHTNEKLFF. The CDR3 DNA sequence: TGTGCCATCAGTGAGGGGGGGCACACTAATGAAAAACTGTTTTTT.

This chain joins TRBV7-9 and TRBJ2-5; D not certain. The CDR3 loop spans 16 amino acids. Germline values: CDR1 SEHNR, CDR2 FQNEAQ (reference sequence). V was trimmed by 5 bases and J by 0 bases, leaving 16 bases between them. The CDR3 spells CASSPVATPYQETQYF. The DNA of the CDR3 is TGTGCCAGCAGCCCTGTCGCAACACCGTACCAAGAGACCCAGTACTTC.

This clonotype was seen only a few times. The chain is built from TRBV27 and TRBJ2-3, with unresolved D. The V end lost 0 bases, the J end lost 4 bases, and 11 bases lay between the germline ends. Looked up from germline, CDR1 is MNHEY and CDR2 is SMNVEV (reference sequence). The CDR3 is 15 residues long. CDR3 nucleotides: TGTGCCAGCAGTTTATCTGTCATCCAGGCAGATACGCAGTATTTT. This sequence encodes CASSLSVIQADTQYF.

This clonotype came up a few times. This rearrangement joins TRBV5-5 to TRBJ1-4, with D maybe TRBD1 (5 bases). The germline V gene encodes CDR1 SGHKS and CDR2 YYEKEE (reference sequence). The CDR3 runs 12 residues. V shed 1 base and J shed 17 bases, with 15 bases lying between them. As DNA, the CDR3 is TGTGCCAGCAGCTTGAGTGGCAGGGAGTTCTTTTTT. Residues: CASSLSGREFFF.

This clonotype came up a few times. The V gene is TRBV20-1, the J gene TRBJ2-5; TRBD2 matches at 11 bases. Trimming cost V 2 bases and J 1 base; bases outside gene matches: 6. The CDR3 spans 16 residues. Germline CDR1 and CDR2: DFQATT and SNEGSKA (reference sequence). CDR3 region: CSARTSSGRPQETQYF. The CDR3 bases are TGCAGTGCTAGAACATCTAGCGGGAGGCCCCAAGAGACCCAGTACTTC.

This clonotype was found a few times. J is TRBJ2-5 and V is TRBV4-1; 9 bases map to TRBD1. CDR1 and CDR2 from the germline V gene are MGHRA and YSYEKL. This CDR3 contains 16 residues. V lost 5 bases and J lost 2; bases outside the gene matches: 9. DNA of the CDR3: TGCGCCAGCAGCAACTACCTTGGGACAGGGCAAGAGACCCAGTACTTC. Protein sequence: CASSNYLGTGQETQYF.

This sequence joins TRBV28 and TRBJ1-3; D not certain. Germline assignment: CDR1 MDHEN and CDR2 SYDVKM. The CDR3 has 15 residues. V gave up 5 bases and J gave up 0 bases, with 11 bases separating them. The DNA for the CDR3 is TGTGCCAGCAGTCCGATATTGAGCTCTGGAAACACCATATATTTT. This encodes CASSPILSSGNTIYF.

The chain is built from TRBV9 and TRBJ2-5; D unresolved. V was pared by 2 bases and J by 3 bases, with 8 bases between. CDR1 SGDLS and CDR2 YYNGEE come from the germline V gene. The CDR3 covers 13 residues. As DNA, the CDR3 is TGTGCCAGCAGCGTTCGGACCAAAGAGACCCAGTACTTC. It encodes CASSVRTKETQYF. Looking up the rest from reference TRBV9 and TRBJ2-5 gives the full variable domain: DSGVTQTPKHLITATGQRVTLRCSPRSGDLSVYWYQQSLDQGLQFLIQYYNGEERAKGNILERFSAQQFPDLHSELNLSSLELGDSALYFCASSVRTKETQYFGPGTRLLVL.

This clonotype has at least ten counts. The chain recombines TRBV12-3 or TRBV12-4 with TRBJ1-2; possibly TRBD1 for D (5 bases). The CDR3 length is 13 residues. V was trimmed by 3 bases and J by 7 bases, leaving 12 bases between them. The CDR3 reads CASSFQGSSGYTF. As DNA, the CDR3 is TGTGCCAGCAGTTTTCAGGGATCGTCTGGCTACACCTTC.

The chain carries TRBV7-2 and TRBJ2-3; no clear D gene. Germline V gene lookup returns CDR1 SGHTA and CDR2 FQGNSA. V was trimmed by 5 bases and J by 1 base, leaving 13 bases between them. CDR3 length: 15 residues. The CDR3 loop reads CASSPRGKGTDTQYF. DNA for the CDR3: TGTGCCAGCAGCCCCCGTGGGAAGGGCACAGATACGCAGTATTTT.

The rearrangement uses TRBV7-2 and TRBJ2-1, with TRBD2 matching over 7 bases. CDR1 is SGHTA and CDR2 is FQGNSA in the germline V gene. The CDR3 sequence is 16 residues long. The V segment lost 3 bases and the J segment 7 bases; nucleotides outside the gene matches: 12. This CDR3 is CASSLALGGGGNEQFF. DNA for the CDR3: TGTGCCAGCAGCTTGGCGTTAGGCGGGGGAGGGAATGAGCAGTTCTTC. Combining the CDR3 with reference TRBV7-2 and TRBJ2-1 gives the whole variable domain GAGVSQSPSNKVTEKGKDVELRCDPISGHTALYWYRQSLGQGLEFLIYFQGNSAPDKSGLPSDRFSAERTGGSVSTLTIQRTQQEDSAVYLCASSLALGGGGNEQFFGPGTRLTVL.

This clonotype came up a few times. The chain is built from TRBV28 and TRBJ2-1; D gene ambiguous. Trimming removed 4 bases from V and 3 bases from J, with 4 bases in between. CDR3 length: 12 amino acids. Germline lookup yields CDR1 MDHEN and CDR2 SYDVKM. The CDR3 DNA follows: TGTGCCAGCAGTTCTAACTACAATGAGCAGTTCTTC. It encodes CASSSNYNEQFF.

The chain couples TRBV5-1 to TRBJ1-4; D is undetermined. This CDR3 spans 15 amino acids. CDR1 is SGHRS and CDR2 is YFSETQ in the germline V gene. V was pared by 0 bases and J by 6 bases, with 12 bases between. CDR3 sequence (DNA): TGCGCCAGCAGCTTGGATGTGGGAGGGCATGAAAAACTGTTTTTT. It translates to CASSLDVGGHEKLFF.

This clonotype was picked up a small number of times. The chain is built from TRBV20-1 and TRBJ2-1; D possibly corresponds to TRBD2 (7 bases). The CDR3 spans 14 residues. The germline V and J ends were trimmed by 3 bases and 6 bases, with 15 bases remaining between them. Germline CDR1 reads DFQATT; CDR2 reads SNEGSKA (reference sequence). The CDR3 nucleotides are TGCAGTGCTAGGGAGGGGGAGGGCATCAATGAGCAGTTCTTC. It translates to CSAREGEGINEQFF.

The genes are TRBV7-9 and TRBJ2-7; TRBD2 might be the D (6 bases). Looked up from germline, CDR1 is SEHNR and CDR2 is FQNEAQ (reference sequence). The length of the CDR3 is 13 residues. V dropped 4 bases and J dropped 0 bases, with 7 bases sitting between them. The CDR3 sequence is CASSWGVSYEQYF. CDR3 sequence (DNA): TGTGCCAGCAGCTGGGGGGTCTCCTACGAGCAGTACTTC.

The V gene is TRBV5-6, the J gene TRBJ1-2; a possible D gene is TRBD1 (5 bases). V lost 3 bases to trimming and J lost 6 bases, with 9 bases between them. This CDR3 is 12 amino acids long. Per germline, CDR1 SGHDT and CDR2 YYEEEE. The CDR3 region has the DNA TGTGCCAGCAGCTCCAGGGAGGATGGCTACACCTTC. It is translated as CASSSREDGYTF.

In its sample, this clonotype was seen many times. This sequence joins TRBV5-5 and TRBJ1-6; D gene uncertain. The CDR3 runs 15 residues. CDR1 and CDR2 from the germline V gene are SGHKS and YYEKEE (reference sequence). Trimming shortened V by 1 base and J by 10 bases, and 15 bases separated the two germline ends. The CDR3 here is CASSLFGLLGSPLHF. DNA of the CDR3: TGTGCCAGCAGCTTGTTTGGTCTTCTTGGCTCACCCCTCCACTTT.

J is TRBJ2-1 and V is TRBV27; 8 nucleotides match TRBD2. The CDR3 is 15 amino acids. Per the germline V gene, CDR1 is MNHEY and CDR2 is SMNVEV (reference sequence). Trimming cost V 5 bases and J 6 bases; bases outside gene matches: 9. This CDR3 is CASSPLAGPFNEQFF. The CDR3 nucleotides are TGTGCCAGCAGTCCTTTAGCGGGACCTTTCAATGAGCAGTTCTTC.

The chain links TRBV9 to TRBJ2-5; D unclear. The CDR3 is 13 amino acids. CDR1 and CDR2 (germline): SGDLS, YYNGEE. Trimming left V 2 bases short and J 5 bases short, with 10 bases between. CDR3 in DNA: TGTGCCAGCAGCGTTGGGCCACTTGAGACCCAGTACTTC. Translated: CASSVGPLETQYF.

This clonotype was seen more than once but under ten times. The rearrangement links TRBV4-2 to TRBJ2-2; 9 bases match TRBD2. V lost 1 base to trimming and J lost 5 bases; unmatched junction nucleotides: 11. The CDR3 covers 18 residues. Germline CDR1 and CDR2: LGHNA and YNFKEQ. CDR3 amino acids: CASSQGYSGSWGTGELFF. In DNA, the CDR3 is TGTGCCAGCAGCCAAGGTTATAGCGGGAGTTGGGGTACCGGGGAGCTGTTTTTT.

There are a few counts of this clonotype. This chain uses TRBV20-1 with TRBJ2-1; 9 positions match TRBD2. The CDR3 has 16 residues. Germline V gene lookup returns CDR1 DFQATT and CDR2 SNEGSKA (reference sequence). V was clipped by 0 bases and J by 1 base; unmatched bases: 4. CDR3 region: CSARDGLAGSYNEQFF. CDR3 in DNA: TGCAGTGCTAGAGATGGGCTAGCGGGATCCTACAATGAGCAGTTCTTC.